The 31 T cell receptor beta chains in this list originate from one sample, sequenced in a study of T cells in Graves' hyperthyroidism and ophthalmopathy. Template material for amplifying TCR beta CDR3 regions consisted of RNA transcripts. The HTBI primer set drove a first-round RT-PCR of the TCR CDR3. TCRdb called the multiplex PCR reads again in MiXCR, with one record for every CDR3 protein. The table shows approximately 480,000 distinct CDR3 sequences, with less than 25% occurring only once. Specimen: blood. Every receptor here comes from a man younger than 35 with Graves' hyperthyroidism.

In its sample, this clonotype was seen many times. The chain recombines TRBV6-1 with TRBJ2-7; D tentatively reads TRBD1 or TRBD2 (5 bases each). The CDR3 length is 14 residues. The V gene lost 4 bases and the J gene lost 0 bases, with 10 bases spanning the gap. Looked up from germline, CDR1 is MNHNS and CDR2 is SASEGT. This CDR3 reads CASSVGPISYEQYF. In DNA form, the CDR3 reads TGTGCCAGCAGTGTGGGACCGATCTCCTACGAGCAGTACTTC.

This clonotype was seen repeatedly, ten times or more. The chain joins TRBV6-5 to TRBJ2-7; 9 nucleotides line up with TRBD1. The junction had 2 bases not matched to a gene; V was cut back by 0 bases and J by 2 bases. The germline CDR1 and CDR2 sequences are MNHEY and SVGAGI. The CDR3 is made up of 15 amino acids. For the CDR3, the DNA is TGTGCCAGCAGTTACTCGCGGGACAGGGCCTACGAGCAGTACTTC. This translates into CASSYSRDRAYEQYF.

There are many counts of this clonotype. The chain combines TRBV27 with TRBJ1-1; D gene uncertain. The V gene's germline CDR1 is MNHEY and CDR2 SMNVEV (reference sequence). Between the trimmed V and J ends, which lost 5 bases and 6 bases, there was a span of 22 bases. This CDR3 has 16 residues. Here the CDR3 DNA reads TGTGCCAGCAGTACCCGGGCGCCTGCTTTGGGCCCTGAAGCTTTCTTT. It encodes CASSTRAPALGPEAFF.

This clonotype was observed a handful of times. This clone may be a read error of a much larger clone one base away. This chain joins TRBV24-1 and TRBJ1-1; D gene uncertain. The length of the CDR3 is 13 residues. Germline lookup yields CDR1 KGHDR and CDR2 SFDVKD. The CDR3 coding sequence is TGTGCCATCAGTGATGTGAGTAGGACTGAAGCTTTCTTT. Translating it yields CAISDVSRTEAFF.

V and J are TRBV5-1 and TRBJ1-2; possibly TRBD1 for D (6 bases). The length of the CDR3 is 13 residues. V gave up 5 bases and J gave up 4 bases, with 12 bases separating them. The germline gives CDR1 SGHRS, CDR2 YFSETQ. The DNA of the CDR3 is TGCGCCAGCAGTAGCGAAGGGGGCTATGGCTACACCTTC. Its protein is CASSSEGGYGYTF.

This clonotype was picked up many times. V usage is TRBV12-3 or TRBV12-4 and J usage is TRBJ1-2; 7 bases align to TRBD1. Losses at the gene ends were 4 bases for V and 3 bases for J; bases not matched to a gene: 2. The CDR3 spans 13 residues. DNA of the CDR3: TGTGCCAGCAGTTGGGACAGCTACTATGGCTACACCTTC. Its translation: CASSWDSYYGYTF.

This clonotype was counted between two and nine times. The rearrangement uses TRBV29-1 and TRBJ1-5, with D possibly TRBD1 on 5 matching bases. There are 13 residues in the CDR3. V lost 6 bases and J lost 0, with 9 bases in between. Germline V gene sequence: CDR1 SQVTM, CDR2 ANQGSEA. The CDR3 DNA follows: TGCAGCGTGGGGGATCTTAGCAATCAGCCCCAGCATTTT. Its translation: CSVGDLSNQPQHF.

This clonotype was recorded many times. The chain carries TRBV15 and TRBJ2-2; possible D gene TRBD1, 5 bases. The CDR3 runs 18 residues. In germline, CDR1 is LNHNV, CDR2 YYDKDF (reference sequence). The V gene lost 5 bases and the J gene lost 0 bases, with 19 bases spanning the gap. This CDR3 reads CATSSEIMGLANTGELFF. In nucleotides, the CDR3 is TGTGCCACCAGCTCAGAGATAATGGGGCTAGCGAACACCGGGGAGCTGTTTTTT.

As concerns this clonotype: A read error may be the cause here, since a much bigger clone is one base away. The CDR3 is CASSYDRETQYF. CDR3 DNA sequence: TGTGCCAGCAGTTACGACAGGGAGACCCAGTACTTC. The chain couples TRBV12-3 or TRBV12-4 to TRBJ2-5; a possible D gene is TRBD1 (6 bases). The CDR3 has 12 residues. V was pared by 4 bases and J by 5 bases, with 8 bases between.

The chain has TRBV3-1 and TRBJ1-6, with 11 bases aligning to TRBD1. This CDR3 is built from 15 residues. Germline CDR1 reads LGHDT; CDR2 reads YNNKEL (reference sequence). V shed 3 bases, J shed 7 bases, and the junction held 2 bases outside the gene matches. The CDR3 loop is CASSHRDRGNSPLHF. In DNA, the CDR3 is TGTGCCAGCAGCCACCGGGACAGGGGGAATTCACCCCTCCACTTT.

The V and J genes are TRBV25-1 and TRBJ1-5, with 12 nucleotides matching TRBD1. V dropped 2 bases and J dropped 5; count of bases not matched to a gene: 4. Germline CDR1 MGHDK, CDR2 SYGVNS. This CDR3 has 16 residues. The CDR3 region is CASSEGTGGVHQPQHF. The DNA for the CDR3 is TGTGCCAGCAGTGAAGGGACAGGGGGCGTCCATCAGCCCCAGCATTTT.

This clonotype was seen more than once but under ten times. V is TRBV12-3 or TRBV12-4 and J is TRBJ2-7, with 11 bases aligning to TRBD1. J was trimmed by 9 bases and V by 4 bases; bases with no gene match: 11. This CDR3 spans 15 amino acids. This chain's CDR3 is CASSSSSAGQGVQYF. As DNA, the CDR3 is TGTGCCAGCAGTTCGTCCTCCGCGGGACAGGGGGTGCAGTACTTC.

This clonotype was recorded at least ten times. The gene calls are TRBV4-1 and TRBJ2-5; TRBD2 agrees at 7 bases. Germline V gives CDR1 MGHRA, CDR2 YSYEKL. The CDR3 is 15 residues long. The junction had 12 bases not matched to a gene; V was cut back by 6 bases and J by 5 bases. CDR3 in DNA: TGCGCCAGCAGGCCCACCGGGGGGTCTGGGGAGACCCAGTACTTC. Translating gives CASRPTGGSGETQYF.

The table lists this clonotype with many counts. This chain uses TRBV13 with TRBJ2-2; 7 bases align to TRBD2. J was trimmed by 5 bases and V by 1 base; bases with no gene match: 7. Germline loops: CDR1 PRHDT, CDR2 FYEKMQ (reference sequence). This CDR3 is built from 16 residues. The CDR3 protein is CASSLVRGGKTGELFF. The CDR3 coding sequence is TGTGCCAGCAGCTTAGTCCGCGGGGGAAAGACCGGGGAGCTGTTTTTT.

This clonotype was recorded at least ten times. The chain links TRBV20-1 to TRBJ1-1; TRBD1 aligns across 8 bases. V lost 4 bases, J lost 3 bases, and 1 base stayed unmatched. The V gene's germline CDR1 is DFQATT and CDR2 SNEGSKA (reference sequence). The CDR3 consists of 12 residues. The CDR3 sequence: CSATDRDTEAFF. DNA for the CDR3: TGCAGTGCTACGGACAGGGACACTGAAGCTTTCTTT.

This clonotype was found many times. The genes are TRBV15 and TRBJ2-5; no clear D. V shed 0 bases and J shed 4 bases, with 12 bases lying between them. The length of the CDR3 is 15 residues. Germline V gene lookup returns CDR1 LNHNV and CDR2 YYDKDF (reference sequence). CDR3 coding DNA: TGTGCCACCAGCAGAGAGGGAACTCACCTAGAGACCCAGTACTTC. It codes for CATSREGTHLETQYF.

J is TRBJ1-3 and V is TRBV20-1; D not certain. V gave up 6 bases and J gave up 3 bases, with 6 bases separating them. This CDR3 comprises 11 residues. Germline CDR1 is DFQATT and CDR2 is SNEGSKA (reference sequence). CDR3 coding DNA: TGCAGTGCCGTGGTTGGAAACACCATATATTTT. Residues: CSAVVGNTIYF.

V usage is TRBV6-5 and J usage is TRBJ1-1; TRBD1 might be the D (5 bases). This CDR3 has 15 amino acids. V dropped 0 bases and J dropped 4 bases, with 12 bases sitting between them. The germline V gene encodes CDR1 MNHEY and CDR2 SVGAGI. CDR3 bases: TGTGCCAGCAGTTACTCCCGGGACGCAAGCACTGAAGCTTTCTTT. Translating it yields CASSYSRDASTEAFF.

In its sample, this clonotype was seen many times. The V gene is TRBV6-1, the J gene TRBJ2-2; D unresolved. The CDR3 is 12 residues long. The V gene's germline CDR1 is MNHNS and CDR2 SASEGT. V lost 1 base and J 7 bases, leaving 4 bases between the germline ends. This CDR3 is CASSEGVGELFF. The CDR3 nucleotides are TGTGCCAGCAGTGAAGGGGTCGGGGAGCTGTTTTTT.

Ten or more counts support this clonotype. The CDR3 here is CSARRGQHEQYF. For the CDR3, the DNA is TGCAGTGCCAGACGAGGGCAACACGAGCAGTACTTC. This chain joins TRBV20-1 and TRBJ2-7, with a weak D call TRBD2 (5 bases). This CDR3 is 12 amino acids long. V was clipped by 6 bases and J by 5 bases, with 14 bases between them. Per the germline V gene, CDR1 is DFQATT and CDR2 is SNEGSKA (reference sequence).

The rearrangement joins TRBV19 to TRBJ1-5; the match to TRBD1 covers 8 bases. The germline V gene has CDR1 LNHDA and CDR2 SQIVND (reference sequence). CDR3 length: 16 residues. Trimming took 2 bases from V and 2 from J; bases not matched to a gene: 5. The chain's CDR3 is CASSIIPGQGNQPQHF. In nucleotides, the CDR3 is TGTGCCAGTAGTATAATTCCGGGACAGGGCAATCAGCCCCAGCATTTT.

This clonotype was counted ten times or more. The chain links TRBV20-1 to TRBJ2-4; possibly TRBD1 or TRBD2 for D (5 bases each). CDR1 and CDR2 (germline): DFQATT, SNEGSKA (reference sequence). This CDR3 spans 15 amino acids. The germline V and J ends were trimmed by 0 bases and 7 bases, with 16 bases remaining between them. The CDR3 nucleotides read TGCAGTGCTAGAGATATAACCCGGGGCAGGAACATTCAGTACTTC. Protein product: CSARDITRGRNIQYF.

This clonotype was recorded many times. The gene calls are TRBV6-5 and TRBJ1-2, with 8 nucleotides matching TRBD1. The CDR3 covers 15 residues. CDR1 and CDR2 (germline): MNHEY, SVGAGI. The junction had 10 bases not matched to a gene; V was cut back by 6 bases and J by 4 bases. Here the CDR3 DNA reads TGTGCCAGCAGGCTATTACAGGGGGAGGGCTATGGCTACACCTTC. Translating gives CASRLLQGEGYGYTF.

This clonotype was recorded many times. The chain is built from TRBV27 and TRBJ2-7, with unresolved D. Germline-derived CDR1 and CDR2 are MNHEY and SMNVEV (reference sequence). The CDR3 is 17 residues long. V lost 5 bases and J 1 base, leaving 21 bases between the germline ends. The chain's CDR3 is CASSRAGPPVGSYEQYF. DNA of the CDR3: TGTGCCAGCAGTAGAGCCGGGCCCCCAGTAGGATCCTACGAGCAGTACTTC.

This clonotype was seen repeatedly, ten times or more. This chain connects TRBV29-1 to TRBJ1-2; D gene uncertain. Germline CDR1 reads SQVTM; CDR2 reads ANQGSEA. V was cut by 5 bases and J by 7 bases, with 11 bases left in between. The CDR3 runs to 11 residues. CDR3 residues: CSVLVSRGYTF. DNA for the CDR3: TGCAGCGTTCTAGTGTCCCGTGGCTACACCTTC.

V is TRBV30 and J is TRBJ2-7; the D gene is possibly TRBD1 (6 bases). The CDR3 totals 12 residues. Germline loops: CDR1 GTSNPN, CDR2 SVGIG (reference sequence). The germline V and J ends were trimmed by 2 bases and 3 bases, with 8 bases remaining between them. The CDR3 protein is CAWSMTGYEQYF. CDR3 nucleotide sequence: TGTGCCTGGAGTATGACAGGCTACGAGCAGTACTTC.

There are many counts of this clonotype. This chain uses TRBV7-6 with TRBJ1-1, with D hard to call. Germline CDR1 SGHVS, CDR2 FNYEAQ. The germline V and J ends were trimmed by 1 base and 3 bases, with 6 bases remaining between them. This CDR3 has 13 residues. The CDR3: CASSLEKDTEAFF. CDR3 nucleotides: TGTGCCAGCAGCTTAGAGAAAGACACTGAAGCTTTCTTT.

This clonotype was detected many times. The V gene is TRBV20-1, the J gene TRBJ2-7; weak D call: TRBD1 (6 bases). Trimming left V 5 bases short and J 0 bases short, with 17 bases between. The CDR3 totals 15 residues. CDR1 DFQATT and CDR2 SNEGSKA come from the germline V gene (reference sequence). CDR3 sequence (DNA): TGCAGTGCTTCGGACAGTTCAAGGAGCTCCTACGAGCAGTACTTC. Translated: CSASDSSRSSYEQYF.

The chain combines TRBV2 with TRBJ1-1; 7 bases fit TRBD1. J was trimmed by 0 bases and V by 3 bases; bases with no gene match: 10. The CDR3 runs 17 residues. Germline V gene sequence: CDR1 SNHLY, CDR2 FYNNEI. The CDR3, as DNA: TGTGCCAGCAGTGATTCCAGACAGGGAACAATGAACACTGAAGCTTTCTTT. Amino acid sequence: CASSDSRQGTMNTEAFF.

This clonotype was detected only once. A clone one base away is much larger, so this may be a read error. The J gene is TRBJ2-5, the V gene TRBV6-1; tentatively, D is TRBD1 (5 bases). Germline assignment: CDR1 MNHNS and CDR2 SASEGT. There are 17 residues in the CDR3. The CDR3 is CASSPFGAVSRQDTQYF. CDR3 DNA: TGTGCCAGCAGCCCATTTGGGGCAGTAAGCCGCCAAGATACCCAGTACTTC.

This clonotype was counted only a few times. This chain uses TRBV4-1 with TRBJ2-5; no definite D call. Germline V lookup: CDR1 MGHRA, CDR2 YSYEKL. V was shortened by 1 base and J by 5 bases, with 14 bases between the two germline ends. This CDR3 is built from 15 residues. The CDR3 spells CASSQGASEEETQYF. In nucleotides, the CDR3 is TGCGCCAGCAGCCAAGGTGCTAGTGAGGAGGAGACCCAGTACTTC.